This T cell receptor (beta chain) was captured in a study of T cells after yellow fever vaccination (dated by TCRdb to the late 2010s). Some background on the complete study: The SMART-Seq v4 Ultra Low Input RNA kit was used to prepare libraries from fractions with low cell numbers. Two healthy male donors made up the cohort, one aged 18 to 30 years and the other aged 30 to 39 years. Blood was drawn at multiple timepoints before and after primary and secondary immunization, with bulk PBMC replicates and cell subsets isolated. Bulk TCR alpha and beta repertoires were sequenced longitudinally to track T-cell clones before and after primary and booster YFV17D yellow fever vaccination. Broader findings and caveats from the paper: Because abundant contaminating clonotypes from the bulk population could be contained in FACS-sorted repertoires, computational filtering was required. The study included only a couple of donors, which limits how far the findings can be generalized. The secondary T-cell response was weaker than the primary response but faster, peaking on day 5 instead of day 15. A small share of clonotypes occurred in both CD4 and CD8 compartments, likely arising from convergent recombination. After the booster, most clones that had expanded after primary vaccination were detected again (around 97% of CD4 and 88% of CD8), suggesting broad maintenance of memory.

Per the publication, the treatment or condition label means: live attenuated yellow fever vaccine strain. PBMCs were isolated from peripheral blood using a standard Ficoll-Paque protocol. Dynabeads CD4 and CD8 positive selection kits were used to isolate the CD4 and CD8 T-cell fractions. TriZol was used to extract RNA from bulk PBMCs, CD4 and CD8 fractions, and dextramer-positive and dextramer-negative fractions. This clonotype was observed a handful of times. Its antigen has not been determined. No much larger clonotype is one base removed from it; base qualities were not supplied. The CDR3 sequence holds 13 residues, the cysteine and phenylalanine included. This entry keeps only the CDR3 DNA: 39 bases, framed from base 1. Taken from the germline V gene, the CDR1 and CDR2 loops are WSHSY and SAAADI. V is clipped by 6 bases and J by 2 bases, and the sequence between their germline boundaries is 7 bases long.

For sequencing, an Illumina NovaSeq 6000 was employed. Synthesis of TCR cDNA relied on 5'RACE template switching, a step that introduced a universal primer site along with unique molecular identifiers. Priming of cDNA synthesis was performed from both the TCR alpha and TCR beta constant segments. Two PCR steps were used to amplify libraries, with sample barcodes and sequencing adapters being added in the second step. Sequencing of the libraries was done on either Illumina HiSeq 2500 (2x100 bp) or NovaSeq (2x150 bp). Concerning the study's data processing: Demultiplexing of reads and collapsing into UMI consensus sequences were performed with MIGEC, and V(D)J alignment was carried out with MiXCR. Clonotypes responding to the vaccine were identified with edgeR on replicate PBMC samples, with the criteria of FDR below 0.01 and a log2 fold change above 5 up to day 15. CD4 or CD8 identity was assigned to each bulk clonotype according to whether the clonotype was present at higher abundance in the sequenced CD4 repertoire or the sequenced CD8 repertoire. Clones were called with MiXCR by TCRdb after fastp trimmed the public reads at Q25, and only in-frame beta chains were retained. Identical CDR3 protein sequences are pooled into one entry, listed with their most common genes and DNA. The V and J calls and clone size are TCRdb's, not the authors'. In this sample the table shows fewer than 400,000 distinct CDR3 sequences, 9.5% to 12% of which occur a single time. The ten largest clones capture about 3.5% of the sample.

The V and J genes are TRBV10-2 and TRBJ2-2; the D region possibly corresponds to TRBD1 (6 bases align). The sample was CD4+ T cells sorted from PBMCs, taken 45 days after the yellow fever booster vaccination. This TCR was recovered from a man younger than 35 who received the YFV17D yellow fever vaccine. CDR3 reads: CASSRGNTGELFF. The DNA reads TGCGCCAGCAGCAGGGGTAACACCGGGGAGCTGTTTTTT.